Listed below are T cell receptor beta chains from one sample, sequenced in a study of vaccination and CD4 T cells after COVID-19. These TCRs are of unknown antigen specificity. TCRdb fed the PCR reads into MiXCR, producing one record per CDR3 protein. The sample carries approximately 12,000 distinct CDR3 sequences, more than 45% recorded once. The sequenced sample was CD4+ T cells from blood, cultured in vitro. The origin of the receptors is a human donor who had recovered from COVID-19. CDR3s include the opening cysteine and the closing phenylalanine or tryptophan. A D gene is named only where the DNA matches it firmly. A row's size may be missing; if present it is once, few, many or a size class.

cdr3_length: 14; d_call: TRBD1; v_call: TRBV6-2/TRBV6-3; clone_size: .; j_call: TRBJ1-5; cdr3_nt: TGTGCCAGCAGGACAGGGGGTTCGGCTCAGCCCCAGCATTTT; cdr3_aa: CASRTGGSAQPQHF
cdr3_length: 13; d_call: .; v_call: TRBV15; clone_size: few; j_call: TRBJ1-2; cdr3_nt: TGTGCCACCAGCATGGACAAGATCTATGGCTACACCTTC; cdr3_aa: CATSMDKIYGYTF
cdr3_length: 16; d_call: .; v_call: TRBV11-2; clone_size: .; j_call: TRBJ2-7; cdr3_nt: TGTGCCAGCAGCTTAGAGGGGCAAAGGGCCTCCTACGAGCAGTACTTC; cdr3_aa: CASSLEGQRASYEQYF
cdr3_length: 15; d_call: TRBD2; v_call: TRBV7-3; clone_size: few; j_call: TRBJ2-1; cdr3_nt: TGTGCCAGCAGTCTCGGACTAGCGGGTTACAATGAGCAGTTCTTC; cdr3_aa: CASSLGLAGYNEQFF
cdr3_length: 13; d_call: .; v_call: TRBV30; clone_size: .; j_call: TRBJ1-6; cdr3_nt: TGTGCCTGGAATTCAGGGTATAATTCACCCCTCCACTTT; cdr3_aa: CAWNSGYNSPLHF
cdr3_length: 17; d_call: TRBD2; v_call: TRBV20-1; clone_size: .; j_call: TRBJ2-4; cdr3_nt: TGCAGTGCGCACGGGACTAGCGGGACGATAGCCAAAAACATTCAGTACTTC; cdr3_aa: CSAHGTSGTIAKNIQYF
cdr3_length: 13; d_call: .; v_call: TRBV18; clone_size: .; j_call: TRBJ1-1; cdr3_nt: TGTGCCAGCTCAGAACAGAGAAACACTGAAGCTTTCTTT; cdr3_aa: CASSEQRNTEAFF
cdr3_length: 14; d_call: .; v_call: TRBV20-1; clone_size: .; j_call: TRBJ1-4; cdr3_nt: TGCAGTGCCGGGGGTGCACAGTTTGCGGAAAAACTGTTTTTT; cdr3_aa: CSAGGAQFAEKLFF
cdr3_length: 16; d_call: TRBD1; v_call: TRBV7-2; clone_size: .; j_call: TRBJ1-6; cdr3_nt: TGTGCCAGCAGCAAAACCCCTAACAGGGGGAATTCACCCCTCCACTTT; cdr3_aa: CASSKTPNRGNSPLHF
cdr3_length: 15; d_call: TRBD1; v_call: TRBV11-2; clone_size: .; j_call: TRBJ1-1; cdr3_nt: TGTGCCAGCAGCTTTGGACAGGCGGCGGCCACTGAAGCTTTCTTT; cdr3_aa: CASSFGQAAATEAFF
cdr3_length: 16; d_call: TRBD1; v_call: TRBV7-8; clone_size: .; j_call: TRBJ1-1; cdr3_nt: TGTGCCAGCAGCTTATCCCAGGGGGCGGGGGACACTGAAGCTTTCTTT; cdr3_aa: CASSLSQGAGDTEAFF
cdr3_length: 18; d_call: .; v_call: TRBV7-9; clone_size: once; j_call: TRBJ2-1; cdr3_nt: TGTGCCAGCAGCTCGATCGGGGGTACTAGTGTTGTTTACAATGAGCAGTTCTTC; cdr3_aa: CASSSIGGTSVVYNEQFF
cdr3_length: 17; d_call: .; v_call: TRBV7-8; clone_size: .; j_call: TRBJ1-3; cdr3_nt: TGTGCCAGCAGCTTAGCGCGCGTTCAGGGAATTAGAAACACCATATATTTT; cdr3_aa: CASSLARVQGIRNTIYF
cdr3_length: 11; d_call: .; v_call: TRBV6-1; clone_size: few; j_call: TRBJ2-5; cdr3_nt: TGTGCCAGCAGCCACGCCGGGACCCAGTACTTC; cdr3_aa: CASSHAGTQYF
cdr3_length: 14; d_call: .; v_call: TRBV6-4; clone_size: .; j_call: TRBJ2-1; cdr3_nt: TGTGCCAGCAGTGATTGGATTGGGACTCATGAGCAGTTCTTC; cdr3_aa: CASSDWIGTHEQFF
cdr3_length: 19; d_call: TRBD2; v_call: TRBV2; clone_size: .; j_call: TRBJ2-1; cdr3_nt: TGTGCCACCCAAGACTATGGACTAGCGGAAAAGAGCTCCTACAATGAGCAGTTCTTC; cdr3_aa: CATQDYGLAEKSSYNEQFF
cdr3_length: 16; d_call: .; v_call: TRBV7-2; clone_size: .; j_call: TRBJ2-5; cdr3_nt: TGTGCCAGCAGCTTAGGGCCGGGGGCAGGCCAAGAGACCCAGTACTTC; cdr3_aa: CASSLGPGAGQETQYF
cdr3_length: 15; d_call: TRBD1; v_call: TRBV7-9; clone_size: .; j_call: TRBJ2-7; cdr3_nt: TGTGCCAGCAGCGAAGGACAGGGGATACGTTACGAGCAGTACTTC; cdr3_aa: CASSEGQGIRYEQYF
cdr3_length: 13; d_call: .; v_call: TRBV6-2/TRBV6-3; clone_size: .; j_call: TRBJ2-5; cdr3_nt: TGTGCCAGCAGCCCACCACGTCTGCAGACCCAGTACTTC; cdr3_aa: CASSPPRLQTQYF
cdr3_length: 15; d_call: TRBD1; v_call: TRBV7-9; clone_size: .; j_call: TRBJ1-1; cdr3_nt: TGTGCCAGCAGCGCACCGGGACAGGGGGCTGCGGAAGCTTTCTTT; cdr3_aa: CASSAPGQGAAEAFF
cdr3_length: 15; d_call: TRBD1; v_call: TRBV25-1; clone_size: few; j_call: TRBJ2-5; cdr3_nt: TGTGCCAGCGAATCCGATGGACAGGGCGGGAAGACCCAGTACTTC; cdr3_aa: CASESDGQGGKTQYF
cdr3_length: 14; d_call: TRBD1; v_call: TRBV30; clone_size: .; j_call: TRBJ1-1; cdr3_nt: TGTGCCTGGAGCATGGGACAGATGAACACTGAAGCTTTCTTT; cdr3_aa: CAWSMGQMNTEAFF
cdr3_length: 16; d_call: TRBD1; v_call: TRBV5-4; clone_size: .; j_call: TRBJ2-7; cdr3_nt: TGTGCCAGCAGCTTGGGTACAGGGGGCAGGGGGTACGAGCAGTACTTC; cdr3_aa: CASSLGTGGRGYEQYF
cdr3_length: 13; d_call: TRBD1; v_call: TRBV11-2; clone_size: few; j_call: TRBJ1-2; cdr3_nt: TGTGCCAGCAGCCCTGGACAGGGCTATGGCTACACCTTC; cdr3_aa: CASSPGQGYGYTF
cdr3_length: 16; d_call: .; v_call: TRBV27; clone_size: .; j_call: TRBJ1-5; cdr3_nt: TGTGCCAGCAGTCCTCAAACCCCGTATAGCAATCAGCCCCAGCATTTT; cdr3_aa: CASSPQTPYSNQPQHF
cdr3_length: 21; d_call: TRBD2; v_call: TRBV6-1; clone_size: few; j_call: TRBJ2-7; cdr3_nt: TGTGCCAGCAGTGAAAGGTGGGGACTAGCGGGAGGGCCCATAGTACGTGACGAGCAGTACTTC; cdr3_aa: CASSERWGLAGGPIVRDEQYF
cdr3_length: 14; d_call: TRBD2; v_call: TRBV6-1; clone_size: .; j_call: TRBJ2-7; cdr3_nt: TGTGCCAGCAGTCTGACTAGCGGAGAGTACGAGCAGTACTTC; cdr3_aa: CASSLTSGEYEQYF
cdr3_length: 14; d_call: TRBD1; v_call: TRBV6-1; clone_size: .; j_call: TRBJ1-4; cdr3_nt: TGTGCCAGCAGTAATCAGGGGGTCTCCGCGGAACTGTTTTTT; cdr3_aa: CASSNQGVSAELFF
cdr3_length: 19; d_call: TRBD2; v_call: TRBV20-1; clone_size: once; j_call: TRBJ2-2; cdr3_nt: TGCAGTGCTAGAGGATGGACTAGCGGGAACGGCACGCTCACCGGGGAGCTGTTTTTT; cdr3_aa: CSARGWTSGNGTLTGELFF
cdr3_length: 18; d_call: TRBD2; v_call: TRBV27; clone_size: .; j_call: TRBJ2-2; cdr3_nt: TGTGCCAGCAGTTTATTCCCCCCACTAGCGGGTAACACCGGGGAGCTGTTTTTT; cdr3_aa: CASSLFPPLAGNTGELFF
cdr3_length: 13; d_call: .; v_call: TRBV12-3/TRBV12-4; clone_size: medium-sized; j_call: TRBJ1-1; cdr3_nt: TGTGCCAGCAGCTTCCTACAAGGAGGGAGGGCTTTCTTT; cdr3_aa: CASSFLQGGRAFF
cdr3_length: 13; d_call: .; v_call: TRBV6-1; clone_size: .; j_call: TRBJ1-5; cdr3_nt: TGTGCCAGCAGCGCGGACTTCTGGCAGCCCCAGCATTTT; cdr3_aa: CASSADFWQPQHF
cdr3_length: 15; d_call: .; v_call: TRBV30; clone_size: .; j_call: TRBJ2-6; cdr3_nt: TGTGCCTGGTCCTCCCGGGGCTCTGGGGCCAACGTCCTGACTTTC; cdr3_aa: CAWSSRGSGANVLTF